The following is a TCR beta chain sequence with its context. The entry originates in a study of cytomegalovirus exposure and HLA in healthy donors. Germline CDR1 is MDHEN and CDR2 is SYDVKM. There are 13 residues in the CDR3. V was clipped by 7 bases and J by 4 bases, with 13 bases between them. The PCR was carried out with 60 Vbeta primers and 13 Jbeta primers. Repertoires were generated with immunoSEQ multiplex PCR, while TCRdb's copy carries only in-frame clones and drops some. The sample lists around 150,000 clones; over 65% were seen once. Input material: PBMCs. The TCR comes from a man in his late teens or twenties in good health and CMV-seropositive. This chain links TRBV28 with TRBJ1-2, with D perhaps TRBD1 (6 bases). The CDR3 loop reads CASNGGRPYGYTF. In nucleotides, the CDR3 is TGTGCCAGCAACGGGGGGCGCCCCTATGGCTACACCTTC.